This T cell receptor beta chain was identified during a study of OX40 agonist ivuxolimab in advanced cancers. Study-wide context: Three patients, one with hepatocellular carcinoma and two with cutaneous melanoma, responded partially. General observations from the study: At 0.1 to 3.0 mg/kg and by week 6, clonal expansion occurred in CD4+ and CD8+ blood T cells.

CDR3 length equals 16 residues. V lost 0 bases and J lost 3; bases outside the gene matches: 5. Per the germline V gene, CDR1 is SGHNT and CDR2 is YYREEE (reference sequence). The method was immunoSEQ multiplex PCR; TCRdb's version includes in-frame clones alone and lacks a portion of them. The table shows 75,000 to 90,000 clones, with roughly 92% occurring only once. Worth noting for this clone: The antigen remains unidentified.

This chain joins TRBV5-4 and TRBJ2-4, with TRBD1 identical over 8 bases. The receptor was isolated from an adult with an advanced solid tumor such as melanoma, head and neck, liver or kidney cancer. This specimen was CD4+ or CD8+ T cells sorted from blood, taken in a trial of the OX40 agonist ivuxolimab. The CDR3 DNA sequence: TGTGCCAGCAGCTTGGCAGGGGGCATCGACAAAAACATTCAGTACTTC. Protein: CASSLAGGIDKNIQYF.